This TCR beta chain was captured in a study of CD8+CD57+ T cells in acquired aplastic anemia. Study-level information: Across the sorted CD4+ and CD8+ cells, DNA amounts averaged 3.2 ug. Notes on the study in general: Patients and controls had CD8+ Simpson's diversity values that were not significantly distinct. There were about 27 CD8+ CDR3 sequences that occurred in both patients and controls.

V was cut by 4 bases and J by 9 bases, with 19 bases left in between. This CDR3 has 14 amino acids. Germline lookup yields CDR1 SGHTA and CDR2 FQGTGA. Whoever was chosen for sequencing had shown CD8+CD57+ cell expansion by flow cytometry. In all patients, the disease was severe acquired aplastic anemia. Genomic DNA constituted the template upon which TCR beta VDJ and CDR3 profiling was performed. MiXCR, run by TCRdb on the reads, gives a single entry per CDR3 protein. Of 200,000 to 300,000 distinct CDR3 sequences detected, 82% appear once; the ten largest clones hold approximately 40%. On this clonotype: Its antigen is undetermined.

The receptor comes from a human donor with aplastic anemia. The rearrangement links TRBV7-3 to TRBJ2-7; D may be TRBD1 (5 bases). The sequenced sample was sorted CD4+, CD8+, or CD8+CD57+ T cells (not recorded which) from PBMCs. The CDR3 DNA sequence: TGTGCCAGCAGCTACGTGCAGGGTCACGACGCGCAGTACTTC. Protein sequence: CASSYVQGHDAQYF.